This record concerns one T cell receptor (beta chain) sequence. This sample is drawn from a study of blood T cell repertoires in COVID-19. Background on the study: The cDNA or gDNA used as material had been derived from T cells, B-cell-depleted T cells, or PBMCs.

Participants' reported clinical history set cohort assignment. Germline V CDR1 and CDR2: LGHNA, YSLEER. Unmatched junction bases numbered 8, after V lost 0 bases and J lost 5 bases. The CDR3 totals 16 residues. The assay was immunoSEQ multiplex PCR, and TCRdb's table has in-frame clones only and misses some. Among about 240,000 clones listed, approximately 90% were seen once. V is TRBV4-3 and J is TRBJ2-3, with 7 bases aligning to TRBD2. The clonotype comes from a woman in her twenties or thirties who had recovered from COVID-19. Sequenced sample: PBMCs or T cells enriched from blood (not recorded which). CDR3 region: CASSQDAGDAGDTQYF. As DNA, the CDR3 is TGCGCCAGCAGCCAAGATGCGGGGGATGCGGGAGATACGCAGTATTTT.